The clone carrying this T cell receptor beta chain was recorded a few times. The antigen is not known. The authors produced TCR alpha and TCR beta cDNA libraries with sample barcodes and UMIs by 5'RACE using constant-segment primers. TCRdb reprocessed the 5' RACE reads via MiXCR and lists one record per CDR3 protein. This sample has some 320,000 distinct CDR3 sequences, with approximately 15% found just once. These data are taken from a study of T-cell memory formation after mild COVID-19. Study outcomes and limitations: CD8+ contracting clones occupied EMRA, while CD4+ ones occupied mainly CM and EM.

V was pared by 3 bases and J by 6 bases, with 12 bases between. Germline values: CDR1 MGHRA, CDR2 YSYEKL. The CDR3 consists of 14 residues. The chain combines TRBV4-1 with TRBJ1-3; no definite D call. The sequence was collected from a man younger than 35 who had mild COVID-19 (a few samples of this study predate the infection). Cell type and time point are not known. What was sequenced was PBMCs or a T cell subset sorted from them (not recorded which). CDR3 region: CASSQDTSENTIYF. In nucleotides, the CDR3 is TGCGCCAGCAGCCAGGATACATCGGAAAACACCATATATTTT.